The 15 T cell receptor beta chains below come from one sample, sequenced in a study of OX40 agonist ivuxolimab in advanced cancers. This table comes from immunoSEQ multiplex PCR, and its TCRdb copy is limited to in-frame clones, with some not included. Here the sample spans around 64,000 clones, roughly 80% being singletons. This specimen was CD4+ or CD8+ T cells sorted from blood, taken in a trial of the OX40 agonist ivuxolimab. These receptors came from an adult with an advanced solid tumor such as melanoma, head and neck, liver or kidney cancer.

This chain links TRBV7-6 with TRBJ1-6; D call uncertain. The CDR3 is 16 amino acids. Looked up from germline, CDR1 is SGHVS and CDR2 is FNYEAQ. V shed 5 bases and J shed 9 bases, with 20 bases lying between them. The chain's CDR3 is CASSQDWGRSGSPLHF. The CDR3 DNA reads as TGTGCCAGCAGCCAGGACTGGGGAAGAAGCGGTTCACCCCTCCACTTT. Filled out from reference TRBV7-6 and TRBJ1-6, the complete variable domain reads GAGVSQSPRYKVTKRGQDVALRCDPISGHVSLYWYRQALGQGPEFLTYFNYEAQQDKSGLPNDRFSAERPEGSISTLTIQRTEQRDSAMYRCASSQDWGRSGSPLHFGNGTRLTVT.

CDR3 in DNA: TGTGCCAGCTCACCACCAGGGGAAGAGACCCAGTACTTC. Encoded protein: CASSPPGEETQYF. This chain links TRBV18 with TRBJ2-5; the D gene is possibly TRBD1 (5 bases). The germline V and J ends were trimmed by 0 bases and 3 bases, with 5 bases remaining between them. Germline CDR1 is KGHSH and CDR2 is LQKENI. The CDR3 sequence is 13 residues long. Combining the CDR3 with reference TRBV18 and TRBJ2-5 gives the whole variable domain NAGVMQNPRHLVRRRGQEARLRCSPMKGHSHVYWYRQLPEEGLKFMVYLQKENIIDESGMPKERFSAEFPKEGPSILRIQQVVRGDSAAYFCASSPPGEETQYFGPGTRLLVL.

This clone came up a few times. The chain has TRBV5-1 and TRBJ1-2; TRBD1 might be the D (5 bases). Germline assignment: CDR1 SGHRS and CDR2 YFSETQ. V dropped 0 bases and J dropped 6 bases, with 12 bases sitting between them. The CDR3 loop spans 14 amino acids. CDR3 in amino acids: CASSLETARHGYTF. The CDR3 DNA sequence: TGCGCCAGCAGCTTGGAGACAGCTCGCCATGGCTACACCTTC.

This chain links TRBV5-1 with TRBJ2-6, with D possibly being TRBD2 (6 bases). This CDR3 is built from 20 residues. Germline V gives CDR1 SGHRS, CDR2 YFSETQ. V lost 0 bases and J lost 0, with 19 bases in between. CDR3 region: CASSLAIVGGRYSGANVLTF. Here the CDR3 DNA reads TGCGCCAGCAGCTTGGCCATCGTGGGGGGACGTTACTCTGGGGCCAACGTCCTGACTTTC.

The chain combines TRBV7-8 with TRBJ2-3; D call uncertain. The germline V gene has CDR1 SGHVS and CDR2 FQNEAQ. The CDR3 loop spans 16 amino acids. V lost 1 base, J lost 2 bases, and 13 bases lay in between. In DNA form, the CDR3 reads TGTGCCAGCAGCTTAGGAGTCGACATACTCACAGATACGCAGTATTTT. Residues: CASSLGVDILTDTQYF. The complete variable domain, with remaining parts taken from reference TRBV7-8 and TRBJ2-3, reads GAGVSQSPRYKVAKRGQDVALRCDPISGHVSLFWYQQALGQGPEFLTYFQNEAQLDKSGLPSDRFFAERPEGSVSTLKIQRTQQEDSAVYLCASSLGVDILTDTQYFGPGTRLTVL.

The chain couples TRBV5-6 to TRBJ1-5; 7 nucleotides match TRBD1. Germline V gives CDR1 SGHDT, CDR2 YYEEEE. The V and J ends lost 4 bases and 6 bases, in that order; junction bases with no gene match: 1. The CDR3 consists of 12 residues. CDR3 coding DNA: TGTGCCAGCAGCAGGGACAGTCAGCCCCAGCATTTT. Its protein product is CASSRDSQPQHF.

V usage is TRBV6-5 and J usage is TRBJ1-2, with D possibly matching TRBD1 (6 bases). The V end lost 8 bases, the J end lost 7 bases, and 14 bases lay between the germline ends. The CDR3 is 12 amino acids. The V gene's germline CDR1 is MNHEY and CDR2 SVGAGI. CDR3 residues: CASGLRGGGYTF. The CDR3 bases are TGTGCCAGCGGGCTCAGGGGAGGTGGCTACACCTTC.

The CDR3 loop reads CASSKQGIGYTEAFF. DNA for the CDR3: TGTGCCAGCAGTAAACAGGGGATAGGGTACACTGAAGCTTTCTTT. The chain combines TRBV2 with TRBJ1-1; TRBD1 aligns across 7 bases. The J segment lost 3 bases and the V segment lost 5 bases, leaving 9 bases of the junction unmatched. Germline assignment: CDR1 SNHLY and CDR2 FYNNEI. The CDR3 is made up of 15 amino acids.

The rearrangement uses TRBV11-2 and TRBJ1-1; D may be TRBD1 (5 bases). The germline V gene has CDR1 SGHAT and CDR2 FQNNGV. V lost 2 bases and J 4 bases, leaving 11 bases between the germline ends. CDR3 size: 14 residues. CDR3 coding DNA: TGTGCCAGCAGCTTATTTGGGGGATCCACTGAAGCTTTCTTT. The encoded protein is CASSLFGGSTEAFF.

The rearrangement uses TRBV12-5 and TRBJ2-4, with 8 bases identical to TRBD1. CDR1 is LGHNT and CDR2 is FRNRAP in the germline V gene. V dropped 3 bases and J dropped 7; count of bases not matched to a gene: 14. The CDR3 has 17 residues. This CDR3 reads CASGFATAGGIWNIQYF. The CDR3 DNA reads as TGTGCTAGTGGTTTCGCGACCGCAGGGGGCATTTGGAACATTCAGTACTTC.

This clone has more than one count but fewer than ten. The gene calls are TRBV27 and TRBJ2-7; 11 nucleotides agree with TRBD2. This CDR3 has 13 residues. J was trimmed by 8 bases and V by 11 bases; bases with no gene match: 11. The germline V gene encodes CDR1 MNHEY and CDR2 SMNVEV (reference sequence). CDR3: CAAARTSGSQQYF. The CDR3 region has the DNA TGTGCCGCCGCCCGCACTAGCGGGAGCCAGCAGTACTTC.

The rearrangement uses TRBV27 and TRBJ1-2; no definite D call. Germline V CDR1 and CDR2: MNHEY, SMNVEV (reference sequence). V shed 2 bases and J shed 1 base, with 14 bases lying between them. The CDR3 runs 16 residues. CDR3 loop: CASSLGVGKINYGYTF. CDR3 nucleotide sequence: TGTGCCAGCAGTTTAGGCGTCGGCAAGATTAACTATGGCTACACCTTC.

This clone was found a few times. The J gene is TRBJ2-5, the V gene TRBV19; tentatively, D is TRBD1 or TRBD2 (5 bases each). This CDR3 is 17 amino acids long. In germline, CDR1 is LNHDA, CDR2 SQIVND (reference sequence). With 2 bases removed from V and 2 bases from J, the gap between germline ends came to 18 bases. CDR3: CASSIMGRGDDQETQYF. The CDR3 DNA follows: TGTGCCAGTAGTATAATGGGACGAGGGGATGATCAAGAGACCCAGTACTTC.

The CDR3 spells CASSLDWGYNEQFF. The DNA of the CDR3 is TGTGCCAGCAGCTTGGACTGGGGGTACAATGAGCAGTTCTTC. The chain carries TRBV5-6 and TRBJ2-1, with D perhaps given as TRBD1 or TRBD2 (5 bases each). The CDR3 totals 14 residues. The germline V and J ends were trimmed by 0 bases and 4 bases, with 8 bases remaining between them. Germline V gives CDR1 SGHDT, CDR2 YYEEEE.

The CDR3 DNA is TGCGCCAGCAGCCCAAGGTTGGGCGGTTCCACAGATACGCAGTATTTT. This encodes CASSPRLGGSTDTQYF. The chain links TRBV5-1 to TRBJ2-3; D remains ambiguous. Trimming left V 4 bases short and J 2 bases short, with 17 bases between. This CDR3 is 16 amino acids long. In germline, CDR1 is SGHRS, CDR2 YFSETQ.